This T cell receptor beta chain was recovered during a study of T cell repertoires in cytomegalovirus infection. In this sample, this clonotype turned up a few times. Its antigen is not known. V lost 5 bases and J 3 bases, leaving 19 bases between the germline ends. The CDR3 runs to 16 residues. Germline loops: CDR1 LNHDA, CDR2 SQIVND (reference sequence). Via MiXCR, TCRdb re-called the reads, giving one row per CDR3 protein. The sample consists of 250,000 or so distinct CDR3 sequences, about 15% of them appearing once. Findings of the study overall: Identification of carriers of CMV plus the relevant HLA was achieved through cumulative public TCR beta family frequency.

Sequencing was carried out using CD8+ T cells from PBMCs. This receptor was obtained from a human donor in good health (CMV status not recorded). Some clones in this sample may be carry-over from other donors' samples. The J gene is TRBJ1-1, the V gene TRBV19; TRBD1 might be the D (5 bases). DNA for the CDR3: TGTGCCAGTAGTTCCAGGGCTGCGGGCGTCTACACTGAAGCTTTCTTT. Encoded protein: CASSSRAAGVYTEAFF.